This T cell receptor beta chain was sequenced during a study of blood T cell repertoires in COVID-19. In the study overall: In each case, the material was cDNA or gDNA derived from T cells, B-cell-depleted T cells, or PBMCs.

As handled by the study authors: Amplification with reference gene primers provided the estimates of nucleated cell counts. This table comes from immunoSEQ multiplex PCR, and its TCRdb copy is limited to in-frame clones, with some not included. V and J calls and clone size are those listed in that table; D and trimming were worked out from the DNA. This sample has around 500,000 clones, with approximately 83% found just once. The CDR3 is 15 amino acids. V was cut by 4 bases and J by 0 bases, with 9 bases left in between. Germline-derived CDR1 and CDR2 are SGHTA and FQGNSA. Sequencing was done on a sample of peripheral blood. The gene calls are TRBV7-2 and TRBJ2-2; D is perhaps TRBD2 (6 bases). The clonotype comes from a human donor in a cohort sampled during active COVID-19. CDR3 nucleotides: TGTGCCAGCAGCTCCCGGGGGACGAACACCGGGGAGCTGTTTTTT. This sequence encodes CASSSRGTNTGELFF.